This T cell receptor beta chain was sequenced for a study of control samples from healthy donors and cancer patients. Here immunoSEQ multiplex PCR was the method, and the copy in TCRdb shows in-frame clones only, minus some. In the table there are approximately 150,000 clones, approximately 86% of which are singletons. Sequenced input: blood. This TCR came from a man aged 18 to 29 in good health.

The CDR3 bases are TGTGCCAGCAGCCGGCGGGACGGATTTTACGAGCAGTACTTC. Residues: CASSRRDGFYEQYF. The chain recombines TRBV5-5 with TRBJ2-7, with a tentative D call TRBD2 (6 bases). Germline CDR1 SGHKS, CDR2 YYEKEE (reference sequence). The V and J ends lost 4 bases and 4 bases respectively, with 15 bases between them. This CDR3 region has 14 residues. The full variable domain, rest sourced from reference TRBV5-5 and TRBJ2-7, is DAGVTQSPTHLIKTRGQQVTLRCSPISGHKSVSWYQQVLGQGPQFIFQYYEKEERGRGNFPDRFSARQFPNYSSELNVNALLLGDSALYLCASSRRDGFYEQYFGPGTRLTVT.